The rows below give T cell receptor beta chains drawn from one sample of a study of tumor and adjacent non-tumor tissue in lung cancer. TCRdb independently ran MiXCR on the multiplex PCR reads; one entry per CDR3 protein. The sample has more than 45,000 distinct CDR3 sequences, about 68% seen once; the top ten hold about 32%. Sequenced material: distant non-tumor lung tissue. The receptors stem from an older woman with non-small cell lung cancer. CDR3s include the opening cysteine and the closing phenylalanine or tryptophan. A D gene is named only where the DNA matches it firmly. Clone size is not always given. Where it is, it says once, few, many or a class for expanded clones.

abundance: few
v_gene: TRBV2
j_gene: TRBJ2-5
d_gene: TRBD2
CDR3aa: CASQREGAETQYF

abundance: .
v_gene: TRBV6-6
j_gene: TRBJ2-2
d_gene: .
CDR3aa: CASSYPRGMGFPGELFF

abundance: many
v_gene: TRBV11-2
j_gene: TRBJ2-3
d_gene: TRBD2
CDR3aa: CASSSGGSSRYF

abundance: .
v_gene: TRBV11-1
j_gene: TRBJ1-1
d_gene: TRBD1
CDR3aa: CAGIPRVQGDTEALF

abundance: .
v_gene: TRBV12-3/TRBV12-4
j_gene: TRBJ1-1
d_gene: .
CDR3aa: CASWATEVNTEAFF

abundance: .
v_gene: TRBV6-6
j_gene: TRBJ2-3
d_gene: .
CDR3aa: CPSRKRQASTDTQYF

abundance: .
v_gene: TRBV5-5
j_gene: TRBJ2-2
d_gene: TRBD2
CDR3aa: CASSSTSGRELFF

abundance: many
v_gene: TRBV14
j_gene: TRBJ2-7
d_gene: .
CDR3aa: CASSRVGEQYF

abundance: once
v_gene: TRBV10-3
j_gene: TRBJ2-5
d_gene: TRBD2
CDR3aa: CAISDPGLAGVGSAETQYF

abundance: .
v_gene: TRBV6-5
j_gene: TRBJ2-1
d_gene: TRBD2
CDR3aa: CASSPSLTELARARSYNEQFF

abundance: .
v_gene: TRBV29-1
j_gene: TRBJ2-5
d_gene: .
CDR3aa: CSVGVGVVSQEIQYF

abundance: many
v_gene: TRBV6-6
j_gene: TRBJ1-1
d_gene: .
CDR3aa: CATSFGFGAVSEAFF